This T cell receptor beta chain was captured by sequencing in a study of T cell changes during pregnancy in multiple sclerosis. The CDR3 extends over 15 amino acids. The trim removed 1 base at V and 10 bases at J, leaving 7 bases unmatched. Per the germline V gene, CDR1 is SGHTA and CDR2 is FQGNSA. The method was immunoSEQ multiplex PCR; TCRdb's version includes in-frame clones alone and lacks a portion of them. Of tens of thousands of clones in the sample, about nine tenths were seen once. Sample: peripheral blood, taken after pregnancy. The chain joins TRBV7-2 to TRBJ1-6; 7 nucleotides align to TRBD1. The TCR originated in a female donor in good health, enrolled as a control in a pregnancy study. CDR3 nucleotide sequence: TGTGCCAGCAGCTTAGATCAGGGGGAAGGGTCACCCCTCCACTTT. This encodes CASSLDQGEGSPLHF. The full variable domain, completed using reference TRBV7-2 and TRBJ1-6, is GAGVSQSPSNKVTEKGKDVELRCDPISGHTALYWYRQSLGQGLEFLIYFQGNSAPDKSGLPSDRFSAERTGGSVSTLTIQRTQQEDSAVYLCASSLDQGEGSPLHFGNGTRLTVT.